The 25 T cell receptor beta chains below come from one sample, sequenced in a study of beta chain features in type 1 diabetes. TCRB transcripts that were expressed got sequenced, as all of the isolated RNA had been reverse transcribed. Only in-frame clones appear in the TCRdb table, and some are missing; sequencing was by immunoSEQ multiplex PCR. The repertoire consists of 400,000 to 550,000 clones, with roughly 11% occurring once and the leading ten covering 0.045% to 0.06%. The specimen sequenced was naive CD4+ T cells from blood. The origin of the receptors is a woman in her late teens or twenties in good health.

This chain joins TRBV6-6 and TRBJ1-1; 7 positions agree with TRBD1. The ends lost 7 bases at V and 7 bases at J; junction bases unmatched: 12. CDR3 length equals 14 residues. In germline, CDR1 is MNHNY, CDR2 SVGAGI (reference sequence). CDR3 region: CASTRQGGADEAFF. The CDR3 nucleotides are TGTGCCAGCACGCGACAGGGAGGCGCAGATGAAGCTTTCTTT.

In its sample, this clone was seen a few times. This chain connects TRBV18 to TRBJ2-7, with D unclear. The germline gives CDR1 KGHSH, CDR2 LQKENI. This CDR3 has 13 residues. V dropped 2 bases and J dropped 5 bases, with 10 bases sitting between them. The DNA of the CDR3 is TGTGCCAGCTCACCAAGTTTAGAGGACGAGCAGTACTTC. This sequence encodes CASSPSLEDEQYF.

The rearrangement links TRBV5-1 to TRBJ2-3; 8 positions match TRBD1. Germline V gene sequence: CDR1 SGHRS, CDR2 YFSETQ. V gave up 6 bases and J gave up 3 bases; unmatched junction bases: 6. The CDR3 runs to 14 residues. This CDR3 reads CASTLDRATDTQYF. CDR3 nucleotide sequence: TGCGCCAGCACCCTGGACAGGGCAACAGATACGCAGTATTTT.

This clone has a handful of counts. J is TRBJ2-5 and V is TRBV7-9; D is unclear. Germline V gives CDR1 SEHNR, CDR2 FQNEAQ (reference sequence). V was clipped by 4 bases and J by 4 bases, with 10 bases between them. The CDR3 is 13 residues long. The CDR3 reads CASSYETAETQYF. The CDR3, as DNA: TGTGCCAGCAGCTATGAAACGGCAGAGACCCAGTACTTC.

This clone is a singleton in its sample. For the CDR3, the DNA is TGTGCCAGCAGCGTCTCTAACCTTAACTATGGCTACACCTTC. It codes for CASSVSNLNYGYTF. The chain couples TRBV9 to TRBJ1-2; D unresolved. The V end was cut by 2 bases, the J end by 1 base, with 9 bases between. The CDR3 runs 14 residues. Germline lookup yields CDR1 SGDLS and CDR2 YYNGEE.

Only a few counts were recorded for this clone. The chain is built from TRBV7-8 and TRBJ2-1; D is unclear. The CDR3 runs to 13 residues. Germline assignment: CDR1 SGHVS and CDR2 FQNEAQ. V was pared by 5 bases and J by 13 bases, with 18 bases between. As DNA, the CDR3 is TGTGCCAGCAGCCTTCGAACGGGCAGATACCAGTTCTTC. This encodes CASSLRTGRYQFF. The full variable domain, its missing parts supplied by reference TRBV7-8 and TRBJ2-1, is GAGVSQSPRYKVAKRGQDVALRCDPISGHVSLFWYQQALGQGPEFLTYFQNEAQLDKSGLPSDRFFAERPEGSVSTLKIQRTQQEDSAVYLCASSLRTGRYQFFGPGTRLTVL.

This clone was counted only a few times. The chain combines TRBV29-1 with TRBJ2-7, with no clear D. With 4 bases removed from V and 2 bases from J, the gap between germline ends came to 9 bases. The CDR3 sequence is 12 residues long. Germline assignment: CDR1 SQVTM and CDR2 ANQGSEA. The CDR3 DNA reads TGCAGCGTTGGAGGTGCGCCCTACGAGCAGTACTTC. It encodes CSVGGAPYEQYF.

This clone occurred a few times. The identical CDR3 is also encoded by other nucleotide sequences in the sample. The chain is built from TRBV18 and TRBJ2-5; the D is unclear. V dropped 3 bases and J dropped 2 bases, with 7 bases sitting between them. Germline lookup yields CDR1 KGHSH and CDR2 LQKENI. This CDR3 spans 13 amino acids. The CDR3 nucleotides are TGTGCCAGCTCACCGGGTTCTCAAGAGACCCAGTACTTC. It yields the protein CASSPGSQETQYF.

A few counts support this clone. The rearrangement uses TRBV21-1 and TRBJ1-5. TRBV21-1 constitutes a pseudogene. The CDR3 extends over 11 amino acids. DNA of the CDR3: TGTGCCAGCAGCTTCCGGGGGCCCCAGCATTTT. Its translation: CASSFRGPQHF.

In its sample, this clone was seen a few times. Additional DNA sequences in this sample encode the identical CDR3. V is TRBV20-1 and J is TRBJ1-1; the D is unclear. V was pared by 6 bases and J by 5 bases, with 7 bases between. The CDR3 has 10 amino acids. Germline V CDR1 and CDR2: DFQATT, SNEGSKA (reference sequence). The CDR3 sequence: CSAPGTEAFF. The CDR3 region has the DNA TGCAGTGCCCCTGGGACTGAAGCTTTCTTT.

Here the CDR3 DNA reads TGCGCCAGCAGGTTAGGAACAGCGGGGAGCTACGAGCAGTACTTC. Translation: CASRLGTAGSYEQYF. The chain employs TRBV4-3 and TRBJ2-7, with 7 bases lining up with TRBD2. After removal of 6 bases from V and 3 bases from J, the junction contained 11 bases not matched to a gene. The CDR3 sequence is 15 residues long. Germline V gene data show CDR1 as LGHNA and CDR2 as YSLEER.

The CDR3 is CASSRGITETQYF. CDR3 nucleotides: TGCGCCAGCAGTCGGGGAATAACAGAGACCCAGTACTTC. This chain joins TRBV5-1 and TRBJ2-5; tentatively, D is TRBD2 (5 bases). Trimming took off 5 bases at V and 4 bases at J, with 12 bases between the two ends. The V gene's germline CDR1 is SGHRS and CDR2 YFSETQ. CDR3 length: 13 amino acids.

The table lists this clone with a few counts. The chain employs TRBV18 and TRBJ1-2; D not certain. Trimming removed 2 bases at V and 4 bases at J, with 14 bases between. The CDR3 runs 15 residues. Germline values: CDR1 KGHSH, CDR2 LQKENI. The chain's CDR3 is CASSPSGWTVYGYTF. The CDR3 nucleotides read TGTGCCAGCTCACCATCGGGGTGGACGGTCTATGGCTACACCTTC.

Only a few counts were recorded for this clone. V usage is TRBV10-3 and J usage is TRBJ2-7; 8 bases align to TRBD2. The germline CDR1 and CDR2 sequences are ENHRY and SYGVKD. Losses at the gene ends were 6 bases for V and 4 bases for J; bases not matched to a gene: 5. This CDR3 is built from 13 residues. The CDR3 bases are TGTGCCATCAGGCCCAGCGGGGGATACGAGCAGTACGTC. The encoded protein is CAIRPSGGYEQYV.

The rearrangement joins TRBV6-5 to TRBJ2-3, with D uncertain. This CDR3 is built from 14 residues. Germline V gene lookup returns CDR1 MNHEY and CDR2 SVGAGI. Trimming took 7 bases from V and 1 from J, leaving 12 bases between them. In nucleotides, the CDR3 is TGTGCCAGCAAACCCGGTTGGGGCACAGATACGCAGTATTTT. The encoded protein is CASKPGWGTDTQYF.

This clone was seen only a few times. The chain carries TRBV25-1 and TRBJ1-6, with unresolved D. V was pared by 3 bases and J by 7 bases, with 16 bases between. This CDR3 spans 16 amino acids. Per the germline V gene, CDR1 is MGHDK and CDR2 is SYGVNS. The DNA of the CDR3 is TGTGCCAGCAGTGAGCCGCCAGGCCGACGAAATTCACCCCTCCACTTT. It yields the protein CASSEPPGRRNSPLHF. Full variable domain (outside the CDR3, taken from reference TRBV25-1 and TRBJ1-6): EADIYQTPRYLVIGTGKKITLECSQTMGHDKMYWYQQDPGMELHLIHYSYGVNSTEKGDLSSESTVSRIRTEHFPLTLESARPSHTSQYLCASSEPPGRRNSPLHFGNGTRLTVT.

This clone was found a few times. The chain employs TRBV4-1 and TRBJ2-7; 8 nucleotides align to TRBD1. There are 16 residues in the CDR3. CDR1 and CDR2 (germline): MGHRA, YSYEKL. V lost 0 bases to trimming and J lost 3 bases; unmatched junction nucleotides: 7. The CDR3 is CASSQERAGGFYEQYF. The CDR3 bases are TGCGCCAGCAGCCAAGAGAGGGCAGGGGGCTTCTACGAGCAGTACTTC.

V is TRBV7-8 and J is TRBJ1-2; D gene uncertain. Looked up from germline, CDR1 is SGHVS and CDR2 is FQNEAQ. V was shortened by 1 base and J by 4 bases, with 7 bases between the two germline ends. This CDR3 has 13 amino acids. In DNA, the CDR3 is TGTGCCAGCAGCTTAGTAACCTCCTATGGCTACACCTTC. It encodes CASSLVTSYGYTF. Filled out from reference TRBV7-8 and TRBJ1-2, the complete variable domain reads GAGVSQSPRYKVAKRGQDVALRCDPISGHVSLFWYQQALGQGPEFLTYFQNEAQLDKSGLPSDRFFAERPEGSVSTLKIQRTQQEDSAVYLCASSLVTSYGYTFGSGTRLTVV.

The chain recombines TRBV9 with TRBJ2-4, with D maybe TRBD2 (6 bases). Trimming removed 0 bases at V and 9 bases at J, with 16 bases between. CDR3 length: 15 amino acids. In germline, CDR1 is SGDLS, CDR2 YYNGEE. The CDR3 region is CASSVDMGQEGIQYF. In DNA form, the CDR3 reads TGTGCCAGCAGCGTAGATATGGGGCAGGAGGGCATTCAGTACTTC.

This clone was seen a few times. The V and J genes are TRBV5-1 and TRBJ2-5; 8 nucleotides match TRBD1. The V segment lost 4 bases and the J segment 5 bases; nucleotides outside the gene matches: 10. The germline V gene has CDR1 SGHRS and CDR2 YFSETQ. The CDR3 length is 15 residues. This CDR3 reads CASSATQGVRETQYF. CDR3 bases: TGCGCCAGCAGCGCGACACAGGGGGTTAGGGAGACCCAGTACTTC.

This clone was seen only a few times. This chain links TRBV7-9 with TRBJ1-6; a possible D gene is TRBD1 (5 bases). This CDR3 is 17 amino acids long. V dropped 1 base and J dropped 4 bases, with 14 bases sitting between them. Germline CDR1 reads SEHNR; CDR2 reads FQNEAQ (reference sequence). For the CDR3, the DNA is TGTGCCAGCAGCTTAGGATGGACACTCGCGTATAATTCACCCCTCCACTTT. Protein: CASSLGWTLAYNSPLHF.

The chain carries TRBV7-2 and TRBJ2-5; 8 nucleotides align to TRBD2. CDR3 length: 14 residues. V lost 7 bases, J lost 1 base, and 5 bases stayed unmatched. In germline, CDR1 is SGHTA, CDR2 FQGNSA. In nucleotides, the CDR3 is TGTGCCAGCAAGACTAGCGCATTCCAAGAGACCCAGTACTTC. Translation: CASKTSAFQETQYF.

The V and J genes are TRBV7-2 and TRBJ2-3; perhaps TRBD2 as D (5 bases). Germline values: CDR1 SGHTA, CDR2 FQGNSA. The CDR3 extends over 14 amino acids. Trimming left V 0 bases short and J 6 bases short, with 10 bases between. Written as DNA, the CDR3 is TGTGCCAGCAGCTTAGCAAGAGGGCATGATACGCAGTATTTT. Residues: CASSLARGHDTQYF.

This clone came up a few times. The chain employs TRBV7-9 and TRBJ2-3, with D maybe TRBD2 (5 bases). Germline CDR1 is SEHNR and CDR2 is FQNEAQ (reference sequence). The V and J ends lost 5 bases and 4 bases respectively, with 13 bases between them. The CDR3 contains 14 residues. In DNA form, the CDR3 reads TGTGCCAGCAGCCCATTAACTAGTGCAGATACGCAGTATTTT. It yields the protein CASSPLTSADTQYF.

This clone showed up just a few times. The rearrangement uses TRBV7-2 and TRBJ2-1; D gene unclear. The CDR3 contains 14 residues. Germline V CDR1 and CDR2: SGHTA, FQGNSA. V lost 2 bases to trimming and J lost 2 bases, with 7 bases between them. The CDR3 loop reads CASSLLVAYNEQFF. CDR3 in DNA: TGTGCCAGCAGCTTACTAGTTGCCTACAATGAGCAGTTCTTC.